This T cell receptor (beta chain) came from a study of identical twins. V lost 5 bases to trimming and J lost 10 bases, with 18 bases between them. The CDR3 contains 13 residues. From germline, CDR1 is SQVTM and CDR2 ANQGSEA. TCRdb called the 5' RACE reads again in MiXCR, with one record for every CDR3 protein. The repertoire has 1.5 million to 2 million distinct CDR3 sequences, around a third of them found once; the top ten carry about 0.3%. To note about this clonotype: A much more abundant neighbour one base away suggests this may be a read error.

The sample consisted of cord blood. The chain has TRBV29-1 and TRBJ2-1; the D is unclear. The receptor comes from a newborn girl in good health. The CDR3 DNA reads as TGCAGCGTTTCCGGAGTCAGCTCCTACGAGCAGTTCTTC. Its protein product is CSVSGVSSYEQFF.